These T cell receptor beta chains were read from a single sample in a study of shared clonotypes between healthy human individuals. Generated by immunoSEQ multiplex PCR, the TCRdb table keeps only in-frame clones and is missing some. This sample carries more than 2,000,000 clones, 85% to 95% of them seen once, and the ten largest clones take about 0.37%. Specimen: naive CD4+ T cells from PBMCs. The receptors were gathered from a man aged 18-30 years in good health. Some clones in this sample may be carry-over from other donors' samples. Each CDR3 is given with its conserved first and last residue. Fields, in order: V gene, D gene, clone size, J gene, CDR3 DNA, CDR3 protein. A D gene is named only where the DNA matches it firmly. Not every row has a clone size; where given, it reads once, few, many or a size class.

V gene: TRBV29-1
D gene: -
clone size: once
J gene: TRBJ2-1
CDR3 DNA: TGCAGCGTTGTTCCAGCGGGCTACAATGAGCAGTTCTTC
CDR3 protein: CSVVPAGYNEQFF

V gene: TRBV7-9
D gene: -
clone size: -
J gene: TRBJ2-1
CDR3 DNA: TGTGCCACCACTCCCGAGCCGGACTACAATGAGCAGTTCTTC
CDR3 protein: CATTPEPDYNEQFF

V gene: TRBV5-1
D gene: -
clone size: -
J gene: TRBJ1-2
CDR3 DNA: TGCGCCAGCAGCCCCCGGGTCAGTAACTATGGCTACACCTTC
CDR3 protein: CASSPRVSNYGYTF

V gene: TRBV5-1
D gene: -
clone size: -
J gene: TRBJ1-1
CDR3 DNA: TGCGCCAGCAGCTTGGAAGGGCAGGGGAACACTGAAGCTTTCTTT
CDR3 protein: CASSLEGQGNTEAFF

V gene: TRBV4-2
D gene: TRBD2
clone size: -
J gene: TRBJ2-1
CDR3 DNA: TGTGCCAGCAGCCATGCGCTCTCCGGGACTAGCGTCTACAATGAGCAGTTCTTC
CDR3 protein: CASSHALSGTSVYNEQFF

V gene: TRBV5-5
D gene: TRBD1
clone size: -
J gene: TRBJ1-2
CDR3 DNA: TGTGCCAGCAGCTTGGAATACAGGGGTGGCTATGGCTACACCTTC
CDR3 protein: CASSLEYRGGYGYTF

V gene: TRBV10-3
D gene: -
clone size: -
J gene: TRBJ2-5
CDR3 DNA: TGTGCCATCAGTGGGCAGGGGCCAGGGAAGGAAGAGACCCAGTACTTC
CDR3 protein: CAISGQGPGKEETQYF

V gene: TRBV5-4
D gene: -
clone size: -
J gene: TRBJ2-7
CDR3 DNA: TGTGCCAGCAGCATCCGGACGGGCTCCTACGAGCAGTACTTC
CDR3 protein: CASSIRTGSYEQYF

V gene: TRBV7-3
D gene: -
clone size: -
J gene: TRBJ2-1
CDR3 DNA: TGTGCCAGCAGCAATATCCGGGCCACGAATGAGCAGTTCTTC
CDR3 protein: CASSNIRATNEQFF

V gene: TRBV30
D gene: -
clone size: -
J gene: TRBJ1-1
CDR3 DNA: TGTGCCTGGGGGGGGGAAAGGACTGAAGCTTTCTTT
CDR3 protein: CAWGGERTEAFF

V gene: TRBV29-1
D gene: TRBD1
clone size: -
J gene: TRBJ2-7
CDR3 DNA: TGCAGCGTTGATACAGGGGTGGACGAGCAGTACTTC
CDR3 protein: CSVDTGVDEQYF